The 16 T cell receptor beta chains in this list originate from one sample, sequenced in a study of T-cell reconstitution after alpha-beta-depleted transplantation in children. It was with unique molecular identifiers that the TCRbeta library was prepared. Via MiXCR, TCRdb re-called the PCR reads, giving one row per CDR3 protein. In the table there are around 340,000 distinct CDR3 sequences, about an eighth of which are singletons. The sequencing here drew on PBMCs, taken from the stem cell graft. The receptors were sampled from a human donor who donated a stem cell graft to a child with Fanconi anemia.

CDR3 protein: CASSLRSRQTYEQYF. The CDR3 DNA reads as TGTGCCAGCAGCTTAAGGTCTCGCCAGACCTACGAGCAGTACTTC. The rearrangement links TRBV7-8 to TRBJ2-7; no clear D. In germline, CDR1 is SGHVS, CDR2 FQNEAQ. The CDR3 extends over 15 amino acids. Trimming removed 2 bases from V and 2 bases from J, with 13 bases in between.

This clonotype was seen many times. V is TRBV28 and J is TRBJ2-4, with TRBD2 as a possible D gene (6 bases). The CDR3 extends over 15 amino acids. CDR1 MDHEN and CDR2 SYDVKM come from the germline V gene. Deletions cut 7 bases from V and 3 bases from J, with 16 bases between. The CDR3 is CASMLGGAVKNIQYF. DNA of the CDR3: TGTGCCAGCATGCTGGGCGGGGCGGTCAAAAACATTCAGTACTTC. Based on the CDR3 plus reference TRBV28 and TRBJ2-4, the full variable domain is DVKVTQSSRYLVKRTGEKVFLECVQDMDHENMFWYRQDPGLGLRLIYFSYDVKMKEKGDIPEGYSVSREKKERFSLILESASTNQTSMYLCASMLGGAVKNIQYFGAGTRLSVL.

This clonotype occurred a few times. This chain joins TRBV28 and TRBJ1-2, with D hard to call. V was pared by 10 bases and J by 4 bases, with 10 bases between. This CDR3 comprises 11 residues. Germline lookup yields CDR1 MDHEN and CDR2 SYDVKM. CDR3 sequence: CATRLPYGYTF. The DNA for the CDR3 is TGTGCCACCCGCCTTCCCTATGGCTACACCTTC.

This clonotype was detected ten times or more. This rearrangement joins TRBV10-3 to TRBJ2-3; 12 bases fit TRBD2. The CDR3 has 15 residues. The V segment lost 6 bases and the J segment 4 bases; nucleotides outside the gene matches: 5. Germline CDR1 and CDR2: ENHRY and SYGVKD. The CDR3 nucleotides are TGTGCCATCAGATGGACTAGCGGGGCATCAGATACGCAGTATTTT. It codes for CAIRWTSGASDTQYF.

This chain uses TRBV27 with TRBJ1-1; D is possibly TRBD1 (5 bases). This CDR3 is 15 amino acids long. Germline assignment: CDR1 MNHEY and CDR2 SMNVEV (reference sequence). The ends were cut back, 5 bases at V and 4 bases at J, with 17 bases in the middle. The CDR3, as DNA: TGTGCCAGCAGTCGATCTCAGGGTGTGAGCACTGAAGCTTTCTTT. This codes for CASSRSQGVSTEAFF.

The chain links TRBV29-1 to TRBJ2-1; 16 nucleotides line up with TRBD2. The CDR3 totals 13 residues. V shed 6 bases and J 10 bases; nucleotides not matched to a gene: 3. Germline V CDR1 and CDR2: SQVTM, ANQGSEA. The CDR3 loop is CSVRGLAGGEQFF. The DNA for the CDR3 is TGCAGCGTGAGGGGACTAGCGGGAGGGGAGCAGTTCTTC.

The J gene is TRBJ2-2, the V gene TRBV7-2; the D is unclear. The CDR3 consists of 15 residues. The V gene's germline CDR1 is SGHTA and CDR2 FQGNSA. Trimming cost V 3 bases and J 1 base, with 9 bases left between them. The CDR3 DNA sequence: TGTGCCAGCAGCTTGAATGGGGTGAACACCGGGGAGCTGTTTTTT. Translated, it gives CASSLNGVNTGELFF.

The chain links TRBV15 to TRBJ1-1; D remains unclear. Trimming cost V 3 bases and J 3 bases, with 14 bases left between them. The CDR3 covers 15 residues. CDR1 is LNHNV, CDR2 YYDKDF, per germline (reference sequence). The CDR3 nucleotides read TGTGCCACCAGCAGGGACGCCAGCCTAGACACTGAAGCTTTCTTT. Translating gives CATSRDASLDTEAFF.

This clonotype has a handful of counts. The V call is TRBV30, the J call TRBJ1-6, with D unresolved. The CDR3 is made up of 14 amino acids. Germline CDR1 is GTSNPN and CDR2 is SVGIG (reference sequence). Trimming cost V 1 base and J 7 bases, with 11 bases left between them. DNA for the CDR3: TGTGCCTGGAGTGCCGGGATGGGGAATTCACCCCTCCACTTT. Residues: CAWSAGMGNSPLHF.

A few counts support this clonotype. The rearrangement uses TRBV7-2 and TRBJ2-2; possibly TRBD2 for D (5 bases). The CDR3 covers 14 residues. Trimming pared 4 bases from V and 5 bases from J, leaving 11 bases between. The V gene's germline CDR1 is SGHTA and CDR2 FQGNSA. The CDR3 here is CASSSGLFTGELFF. The CDR3 coding sequence is TGTGCCAGCAGCTCAGGACTCTTTACCGGGGAGCTGTTTTTT.

This chain connects TRBV7-9 to TRBJ1-2, with unresolved D. V lost 1 base and J 3 bases, leaving 6 bases between the germline ends. Germline values: CDR1 SEHNR, CDR2 FQNEAQ (reference sequence). There are 13 residues in the CDR3. The CDR3 is CASSLEGDYGYTF. CDR3 DNA sequence: TGTGCCAGCAGCTTAGAGGGAGACTATGGCTACACCTTC.

This clonotype is deemed medium-sized. Relative to the germline gene, one junction end is altered; a read error may explain this. The rearrangement joins TRBV7-9 to TRBJ1-2, with 8 bases fitting TRBD1. The CDR3 covers 14 residues. Germline CDR1 is SEHNR and CDR2 is FQNEAQ (reference sequence). The CDR3 region is CASSLKDRDYGYTF. CDR3 DNA sequence: TGTGCCAGCAGCTTGAAGGACAGGGACTACGGCTACACCTTC. The full variable domain, completed using reference TRBV7-9 and TRBJ1-2, is DTGVSQNPRHKITKRGQNVTFRCDPISEHNRLYWYRQTLGQGPEFLTYFQNEAQLEKSRLLSDRFSAERPKGSFSTLEIQRTEQGDSAMYLCASSLKDRDYGYTFGSGTRLTVV.

The chain links TRBV5-1 to TRBJ1-2; no firm D call. V was trimmed by 7 bases and J by 2 bases, leaving 15 bases between them. Germline values: CDR1 SGHRS, CDR2 YFSETQ. This CDR3 is 14 amino acids long. In DNA, the CDR3 is TGCGCCAGCCGACCCGAGGGCCAGAACTATGGCTACACCTTC. This gives the protein CASRPEGQNYGYTF.

This sequence joins TRBV7-9 and TRBJ1-2; a possible D gene is TRBD1 (5 bases). The CDR3 is 16 amino acids. V gave up 5 bases and J gave up 2 bases, with 18 bases separating them. Germline V gene data show CDR1 as SEHNR and CDR2 as FQNEAQ (reference sequence). CDR3 region: CASSRLTGTPNYGYTF. The CDR3 DNA sequence: TGTGCCAGCAGCCGACTAACCGGGACTCCAAACTATGGCTACACCTTC.

This clonotype was seen at least ten times. This chain connects TRBV20-1 to TRBJ1-2; TRBD1 agrees at 9 bases. CDR3 length equals 16 residues. V dropped 2 bases and J dropped 4; count of bases not matched to a gene: 11. The V gene's germline CDR1 is DFQATT and CDR2 SNEGSKA (reference sequence). CDR3: CSARHPDRGDLYGYTF. DNA for the CDR3: TGCAGTGCTAGACATCCTGACAGGGGGGATCTCTATGGCTACACCTTC.

In this sample, this clonotype turned up many times. The V call is TRBV9, the J call TRBJ2-3; no definite D call. V lost 4 bases and J lost 5, with 17 bases in between. CDR1 and CDR2 (germline): SGDLS, YYNGEE. The CDR3 has 15 amino acids. The CDR3 spells CASSSPGVSQDTQYF. The DNA of the CDR3 is TGTGCCAGCAGCTCCCCAGGAGTTTCCCAAGATACGCAGTATTTT.